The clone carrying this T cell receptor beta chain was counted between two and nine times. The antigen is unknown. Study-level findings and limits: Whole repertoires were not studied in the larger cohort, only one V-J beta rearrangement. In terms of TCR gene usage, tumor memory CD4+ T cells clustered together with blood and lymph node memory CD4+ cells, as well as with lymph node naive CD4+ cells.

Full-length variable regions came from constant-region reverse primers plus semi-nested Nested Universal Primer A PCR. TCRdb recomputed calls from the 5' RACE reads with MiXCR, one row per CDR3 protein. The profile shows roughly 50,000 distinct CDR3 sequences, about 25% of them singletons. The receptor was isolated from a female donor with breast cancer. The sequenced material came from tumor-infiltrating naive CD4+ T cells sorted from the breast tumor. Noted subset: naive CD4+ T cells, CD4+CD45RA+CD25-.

CDR3 DNA: TGCAGTGCCCCGGGATCTAATGGCTACACCTTC. It yields the protein CSAPGSNGYTF. V gene TRBV20-1 combines with J gene TRBJ1-2; unclear D gene. From germline, CDR1 is DFQATT and CDR2 SNEGSKA (reference sequence). CDR3 length: 11 residues. V lost 6 bases to trimming and J lost 6 bases, with 11 bases between them.